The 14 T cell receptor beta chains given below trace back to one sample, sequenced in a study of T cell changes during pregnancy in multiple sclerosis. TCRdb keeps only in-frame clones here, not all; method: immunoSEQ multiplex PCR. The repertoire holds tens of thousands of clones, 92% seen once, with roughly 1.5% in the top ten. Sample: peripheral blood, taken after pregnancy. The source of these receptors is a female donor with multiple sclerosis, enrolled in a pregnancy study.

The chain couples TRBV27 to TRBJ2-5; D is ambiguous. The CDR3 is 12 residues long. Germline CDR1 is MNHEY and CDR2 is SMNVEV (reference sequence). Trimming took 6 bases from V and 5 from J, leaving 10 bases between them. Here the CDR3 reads CASRRLGETQYF. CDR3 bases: TGTGCCAGCAGACGACTCGGGGAGACCCAGTACTTC.

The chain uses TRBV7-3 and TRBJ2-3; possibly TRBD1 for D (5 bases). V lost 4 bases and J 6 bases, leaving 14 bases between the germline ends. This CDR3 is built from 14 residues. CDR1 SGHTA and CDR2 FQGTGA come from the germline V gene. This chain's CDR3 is CASSSNGHLDTQYF. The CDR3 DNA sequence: TGTGCCAGCAGCTCCAACGGACATCTGGATACGCAGTATTTT.

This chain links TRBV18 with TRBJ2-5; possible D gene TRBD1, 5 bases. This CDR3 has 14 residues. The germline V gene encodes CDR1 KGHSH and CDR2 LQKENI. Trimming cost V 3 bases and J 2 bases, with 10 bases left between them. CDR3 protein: CASSPKGRQETQYF. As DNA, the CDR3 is TGTGCCAGCTCACCCAAGGGGCGACAAGAGACCCAGTACTTC.

The CDR3 sequence is CASSTGTDTQYF. In nucleotides, the CDR3 is TGCGCCAGCAGCACTGGCACAGATACGCAGTATTTT. This chain links TRBV5-1 with TRBJ2-3, with D hard to call. Trimming took off 4 bases at V and 1 base at J, with 4 bases between the two ends. The CDR3 loop spans 12 amino acids. Per the germline V gene, CDR1 is SGHRS and CDR2 is YFSETQ.

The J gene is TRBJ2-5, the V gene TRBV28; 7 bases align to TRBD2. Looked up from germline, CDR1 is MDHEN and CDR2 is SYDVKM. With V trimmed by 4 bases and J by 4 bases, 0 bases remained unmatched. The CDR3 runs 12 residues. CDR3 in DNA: TGTGCCAGCAGTTGGGGGGGAGAGACCCAGTACTTC. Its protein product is CASSWGGETQYF.

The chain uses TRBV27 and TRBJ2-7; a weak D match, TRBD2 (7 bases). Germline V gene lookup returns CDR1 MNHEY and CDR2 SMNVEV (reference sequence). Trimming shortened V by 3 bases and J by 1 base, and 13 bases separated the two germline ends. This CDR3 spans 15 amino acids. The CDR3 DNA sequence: TGTGCCAGCAGTTTTGGGGGAGGGGGATCCTACGAGCAGTACTTC. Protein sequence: CASSFGGGGSYEQYF.

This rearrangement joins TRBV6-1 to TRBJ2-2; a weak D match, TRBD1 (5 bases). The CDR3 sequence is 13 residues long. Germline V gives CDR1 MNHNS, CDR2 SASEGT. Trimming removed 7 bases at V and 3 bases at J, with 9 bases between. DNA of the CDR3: TGTGCCAGCACCATAGGGGACACCGGGGAGCTGTTTTTT. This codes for CASTIGDTGELFF.

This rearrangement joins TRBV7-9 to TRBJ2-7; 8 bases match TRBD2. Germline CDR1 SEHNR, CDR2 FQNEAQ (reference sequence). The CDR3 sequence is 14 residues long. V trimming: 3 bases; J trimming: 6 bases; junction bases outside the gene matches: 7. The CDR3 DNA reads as TGTGCCAGCAGCTTGCCGGGACTAGTTCGCGAGCAGTACTTC. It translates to CASSLPGLVREQYF.

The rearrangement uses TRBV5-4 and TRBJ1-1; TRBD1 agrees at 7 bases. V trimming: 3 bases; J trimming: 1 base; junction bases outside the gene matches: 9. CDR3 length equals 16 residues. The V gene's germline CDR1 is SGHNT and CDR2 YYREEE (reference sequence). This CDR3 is CASSWRRQGTNTEAFF. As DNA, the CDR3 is TGTGCCAGCAGCTGGCGCCGACAGGGAACGAACACTGAAGCTTTCTTT. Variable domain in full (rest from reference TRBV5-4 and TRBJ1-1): ETGVTQSPTHLIKTRGQQVTLRCSSQSGHNTVSWYQQALGQGPQFIFQYYREEENGRGNFPPRFSGLQFPNYSSELNVNALELDDSALYLCASSWRRQGTNTEAFFGQGTRLTVV.

The CDR3, as DNA: TGCGCCAGCAGCCCCGGACAGGGTATCAACGAGCAGTACTTC. Translation gives CASSPGQGINEQYF. The chain joins TRBV4-3 to TRBJ2-7, with 8 bases identical to TRBD1. The CDR3 loop spans 14 amino acids. Germline CDR1 reads LGHNA; CDR2 reads YSLEER. Unmatched junction bases numbered 7, after V lost 4 bases and J lost 5 bases.

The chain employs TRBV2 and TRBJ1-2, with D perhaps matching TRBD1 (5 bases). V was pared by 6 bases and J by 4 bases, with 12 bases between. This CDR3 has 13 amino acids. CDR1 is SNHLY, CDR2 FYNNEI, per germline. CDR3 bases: TGTGCCAGCAGGGCCAGGGTGCCCTATGGCTACACCTTC. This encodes CASRARVPYGYTF.

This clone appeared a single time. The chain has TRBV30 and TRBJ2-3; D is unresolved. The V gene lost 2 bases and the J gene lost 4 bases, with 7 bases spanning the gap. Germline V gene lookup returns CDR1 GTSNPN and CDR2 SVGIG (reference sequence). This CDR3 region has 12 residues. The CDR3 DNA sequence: TGTGCCTGGAGTCAGTATGCAGATACGCAGTATTTT. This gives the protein CAWSQYADTQYF.

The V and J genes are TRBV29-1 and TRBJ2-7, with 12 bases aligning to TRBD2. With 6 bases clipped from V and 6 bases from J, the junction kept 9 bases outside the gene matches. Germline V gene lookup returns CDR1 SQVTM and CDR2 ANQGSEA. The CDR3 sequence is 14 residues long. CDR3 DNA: TGCAGCGTGCGGACTAGCGGGAACTCCGCCGAGCAGTACTTC. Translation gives CSVRTSGNSAEQYF.

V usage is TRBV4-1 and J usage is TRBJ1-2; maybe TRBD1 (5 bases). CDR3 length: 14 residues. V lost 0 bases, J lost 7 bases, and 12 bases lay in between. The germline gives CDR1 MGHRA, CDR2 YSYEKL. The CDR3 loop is CASSQDSTGVGYTF. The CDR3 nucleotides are TGCGCCAGCAGCCAAGATTCGACGGGGGTTGGCTACACCTTC.